The source of this T cell receptor beta chain is a study of T cells in Graves' hyperthyroidism and ophthalmopathy. CDR1 is GTSNPN and CDR2 is SVGIG in the germline V gene (reference sequence). The CDR3 loop spans 17 amino acids. V lost 0 bases and J lost 0, with 12 bases in between. Regions amplified from RNA transcripts were the TCR beta CDR3 regions. Using the HTBI primer set, a first-round RT-PCR was run on the TCR CDR3. One entry per CDR3 protein results from TCRdb running MiXCR on the multiplex PCR reads. The data show about 530,000 distinct CDR3 sequences, approximately 17% seen once. On the basis of clinical symptoms, serum thyroxine and TRAb, thyroid ultrasound and orbital computed tomography, diagnoses were made.

The TCR originated in a woman aged 18-29 years with Graves' ophthalmopathy. Sample: blood. The chain is built from TRBV30 and TRBJ1-6, with D unclear. The CDR3 DNA reads TGTGCCTGGAGTGTAAAAGCCACCTACTCCTATAATTCACCCCTCCACTTT. Translation: CAWSVKATYSYNSPLHF.